This T cell receptor beta chain was documented in a study of OX40 agonist ivuxolimab in advanced cancers. After removal of 1 base from V and 2 bases from J, the junction contained 8 bases not matched to a gene. This CDR3 has 18 amino acids. Germline loops: CDR1 SGHTA, CDR2 FQGNSA. Measured with immunoSEQ multiplex PCR; TCRdb has only the in-frame clones, and not every one. Of tens of thousands of clones in the sample, roughly nine tenths were seen once. This clonotype originated in an adult with an advanced solid tumor such as melanoma, head and neck, liver or kidney cancer. The V call is TRBV7-2, the J call TRBJ2-1; 10 bases are a match to TRBD2. Sequenced material: CD4+ or CD8+ T cells sorted from blood, taken in a trial of the OX40 agonist ivuxolimab. CDR3 in DNA: TGTGCCAGCAGCTTAGTCGTGGGAGCGGGAGGGCCCTACAATGAGCAGTTCTTC. Translating gives CASSLVVGAGGPYNEQFF.